This T cell receptor beta chain was obtained from a study of blood T cell repertoires in COVID-19. Study in general: The analysed material was cDNA or gDNA that came from T cells, B-cell-depleted T cells, or PBMCs.

All exposed participants met a person with COVID-19 within 2 weeks before entering the study. The CDR3 totals 13 residues. V trimming: 3 bases; J trimming: 10 bases; junction bases outside the gene matches: 8. Germline values: CDR1 MNHNS, CDR2 SASEGT. Original analysis: Amplifying reference gene primers gave estimates of nucleated cell counts. The table came from immunoSEQ multiplex PCR; TCRdb's copy has only in-frame clones and leaves some out. For V, J and clone size, that table is used; D and trimming come from the DNA. The sample holds 300,000 to 450,000 clones, 88% seen once. The count of this clone is one.

The chain carries TRBV6-1 and TRBJ1-2, with TRBD1 matching over 7 bases. The clonotype originates from a woman in her 30s who had been exposed to COVID-19. Sequencing used PBMCs or T cells enriched from blood (not recorded which). The CDR3 is CASSETGQADYTF. The CDR3 region has the DNA TGTGCCAGCAGTGAGACAGGGCAGGCCGACTACACCTTC.